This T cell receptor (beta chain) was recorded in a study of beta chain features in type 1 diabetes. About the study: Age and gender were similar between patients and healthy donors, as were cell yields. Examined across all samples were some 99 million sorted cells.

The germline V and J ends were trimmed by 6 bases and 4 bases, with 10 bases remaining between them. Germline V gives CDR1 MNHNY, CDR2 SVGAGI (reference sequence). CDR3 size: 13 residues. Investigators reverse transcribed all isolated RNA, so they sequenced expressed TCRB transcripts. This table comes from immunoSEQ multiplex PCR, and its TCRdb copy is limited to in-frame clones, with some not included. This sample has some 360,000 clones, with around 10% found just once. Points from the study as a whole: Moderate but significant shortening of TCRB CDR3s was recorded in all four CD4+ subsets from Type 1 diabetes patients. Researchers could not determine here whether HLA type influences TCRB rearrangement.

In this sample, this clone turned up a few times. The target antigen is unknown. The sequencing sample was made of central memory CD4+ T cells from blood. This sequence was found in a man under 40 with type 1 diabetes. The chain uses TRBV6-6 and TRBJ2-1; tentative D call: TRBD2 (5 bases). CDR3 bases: TGTGCCAGCAGCCCTGGCGGGTACAATGAGCAGTTCTTC. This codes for CASSPGGYNEQFF.